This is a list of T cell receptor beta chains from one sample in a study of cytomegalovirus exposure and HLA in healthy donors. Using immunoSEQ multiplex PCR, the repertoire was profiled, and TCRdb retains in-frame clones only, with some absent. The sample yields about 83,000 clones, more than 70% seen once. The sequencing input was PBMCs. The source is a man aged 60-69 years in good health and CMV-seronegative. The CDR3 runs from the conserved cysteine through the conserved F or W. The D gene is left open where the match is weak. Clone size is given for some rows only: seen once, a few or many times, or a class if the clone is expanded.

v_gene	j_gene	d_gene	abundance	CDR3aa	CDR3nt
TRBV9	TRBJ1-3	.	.	CASSVWGQSGNTIYF	TGTGCCAGCAGCGTATGGGGACAATCTGGAAACACCATATATTTT
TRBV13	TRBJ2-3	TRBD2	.	CASSIPGLAGAKQYF	TGTGCCAGCAGCATACCGGGACTAGCGGGGGCGAAGCAGTATTTT
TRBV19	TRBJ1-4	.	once	CASSLGGIEKLFF	TGTGCCAGTAGTCTGGGAGGGATCGAAAAACTGTTTTTT
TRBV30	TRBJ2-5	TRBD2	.	CAWNPSGGETQYF	TGTGCCTGGAACCCTAGCGGGGGAGAGACCCAGTACTTC
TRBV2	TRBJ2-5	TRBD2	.	CASSEARVAGGILGTQYF	TGTGCCAGCAGTGAAGCGCGGGTAGCGGGGGGGATACTAGGGACCCAGTACTTC
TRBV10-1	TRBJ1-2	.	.	CASSEEDRNYGYTF	TGCGCCAGCAGTGAAGAGGACAGAAACTATGGCTACACCTTC
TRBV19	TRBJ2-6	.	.	CASKRGISGANVLTF	TGTGCCAGTAAACGGGGGATATCAGGGGCCAACGTCCTGACTTTC
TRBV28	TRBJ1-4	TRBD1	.	CASSLSPYPGQLEKLFF	TGTGCCAGCAGTTTGTCCCCCTATCCGGGACAGCTTGAAAAACTGTTTTTT
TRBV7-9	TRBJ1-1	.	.	CASSLVVGTPNTEAFF	TGTGCCAGCAGCTTAGTAGTGGGGACACCGAACACTGAAGCTTTCTTT
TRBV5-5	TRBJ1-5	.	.	CASSLRAGDGNQPQHF	TGTGCCAGCAGCTTGAGAGCCGGGGATGGCAATCAGCCCCAGCATTTT
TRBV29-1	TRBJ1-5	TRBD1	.	CSVATGSNQPQHF	TGCAGCGTCGCGACAGGGAGCAATCAGCCCCAGCATTTT
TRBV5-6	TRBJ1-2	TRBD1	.	CASSLGGTGLGYTF	TGTGCCAGCAGCTTGGGTGGGACAGGGCTTGGCTACACCTTC
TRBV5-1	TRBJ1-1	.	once	CASSAPWGGTEAFF	TGCGCCAGCAGCGCCCCTTGGGGGGGCACTGAAGCTTTCTTT
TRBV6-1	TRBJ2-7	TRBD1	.	CASSAGTGFNDHSIF	TGTGCCAGCAGTGCCGGGACAGGGTTCAATGACCATTCTATCTTC
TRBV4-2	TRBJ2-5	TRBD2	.	CASSQDETSGSQETQYF	TGTGCCAGCAGCCAAGATGAGACTAGCGGGAGCCAAGAGACCCAGTACTTC
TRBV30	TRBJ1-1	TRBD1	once	CARSTGSTEAFF	TGTGCCCGTTCGACAGGGAGTACTGAAGCTTTCTTT
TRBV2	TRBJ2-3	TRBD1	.	CASSKDRDPDTQYF	TGTGCCAGCAGCAAGGACAGGGATCCAGATACGCAGTATTTT
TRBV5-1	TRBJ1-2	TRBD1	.	CASSLRTGVSYGYTF	TGCGCCAGCAGCTTACGGACAGGTGTTAGCTATGGCTACACCTTC
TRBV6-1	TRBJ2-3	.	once	CASTPWQGQDTQYF	TGTGCCAGCACTCCCTGGCAGGGGCAAGATACGCAGTATTTT
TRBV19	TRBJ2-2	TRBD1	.	CASGNRDRNTGELFF	TGTGCCAGTGGTAACCGGGACAGGAACACCGGGGAGCTGTTTTTT
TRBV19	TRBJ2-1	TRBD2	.	CASSIESPLAGAFSYNEQFF	TGTGCCAGTAGTATAGAATCCCCACTAGCGGGGGCCTTCTCCTACAATGAGCAGTTCTTC
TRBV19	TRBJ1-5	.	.	CASSEGTNQPQHF	TGTGCCAGTAGTGAGGGCACGAATCAGCCCCAGCATTTT
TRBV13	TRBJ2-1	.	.	CASSQSGDEQFF	TGTGCCAGCAGCCAATCGGGGGATGAGCAGTTCTTC
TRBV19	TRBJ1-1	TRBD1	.	CASSMATGLNTEAFF	TGTGCCAGTAGTATGGCGACAGGGCTGAACACTGAAGCTTTCTTT
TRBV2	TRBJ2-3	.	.	CASNPFFSDTQYF	TGTGCCAGCAATCCGTTTTTTTCAGATACGCAGTATTTT
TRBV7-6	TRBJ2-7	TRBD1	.	CASSLSGTEPYEQYF	TGTGCCAGCAGCTTATCCGGGACAGAACCCTACGAGCAGTACTTC
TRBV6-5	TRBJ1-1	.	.	CASSTRRGNTEAFF	TGTGCCAGCAGTACAAGGCGGGGGAACACTGAAGCTTTCTTT
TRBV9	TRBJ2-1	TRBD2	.	CASSVGGGGTNEQFF	TGTGCCAGCAGCGTAGGGGGCGGGGGGACCAATGAGCAGTTCTTC
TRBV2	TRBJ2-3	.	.	CASTALLQGSTDTQYF	TGTGCCAGCACCGCCCTTCTCCAGGGTAGCACAGATACGCAGTATTTT
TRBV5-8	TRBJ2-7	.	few	CASTPGHQERQYF	TGTGCCAGCACCCCGGGACATCAAGAACGGCAGTACTTC
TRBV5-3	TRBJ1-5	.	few	CARSPQGRACGNQPQHF	TGTGCCAGAAGCCCCCAGGGGCGAGCGTGCGGCAATCAGCCCCAGCATTTT
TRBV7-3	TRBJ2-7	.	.	CASSPHRGGAYEQYF	TGTGCCAGCAGCCCCCATAGGGGGGGGGCCTACGAGCAGTACTTC
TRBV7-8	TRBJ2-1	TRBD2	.	CASSRRLARRNEQFF	TGTGCCAGCAGCCGACGACTAGCGCGGCGCAATGAGCAGTTCTTC
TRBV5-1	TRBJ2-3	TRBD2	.	CASSLVGGADTQYF	TGCGCCAGCAGCTTGGTCGGGGGGGCAGATACGCAGTATTTT
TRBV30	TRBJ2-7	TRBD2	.	CAWRGTSGYEQYF	TGTGCCTGGAGGGGGACTAGCGGATACGAGCAGTACTTC
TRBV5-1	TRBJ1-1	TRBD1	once	CASSLVQGAIAEAFF	TGCGCCAGCAGCTTGGTTCAGGGGGCGATCGCTGAAGCTTTCTTT
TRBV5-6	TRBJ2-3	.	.	CASSPWGVEDTQYF	TGTGCCAGCAGCCCGTGGGGAGTGGAAGATACGCAGTATTTT
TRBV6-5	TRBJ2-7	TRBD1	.	CASSYSGTGSYEQYF	TGTGCCAGCAGTTATTCCGGGACAGGGTCCTACGAGCAGTACTTC
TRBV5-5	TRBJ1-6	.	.	CASSKVIGEGNSPLHF	TGTGCCAGCAGTAAGGTTATAGGGGAAGGTAATTCACCCCTCCACTTT
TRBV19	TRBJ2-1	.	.	CASSIEISSYNEQFF	TGTGCCAGTAGTATTGAGATAAGCTCCTACAATGAGCAGTTCTTC
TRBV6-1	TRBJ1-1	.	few	CASSLEYVAEAFF	TGTGCCAGCAGTCTAGAATATGTCGCTGAAGCTTTCTTT
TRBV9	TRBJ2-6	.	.	CASSVAGSGANVLTF	TGTGCCAGCAGCGTAGCGGGGTCCGGGGCCAACGTCCTGACTTTC
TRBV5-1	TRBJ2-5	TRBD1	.	CASSSQDRTSETQYF	TGCGCCAGCAGCTCTCAGGACAGGACCTCGGAGACCCAGTACTTC
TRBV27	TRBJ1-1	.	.	CASSSRLDWGSEAFF	TGTGCCAGCAGTTCCCGACTAGATTGGGGTTCTGAAGCTTTCTTT
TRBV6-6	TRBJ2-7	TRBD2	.	CASSPRTSDYEQYF	TGTGCCAGCAGTCCCCGGACTAGCGACTACGAGCAGTACTTC
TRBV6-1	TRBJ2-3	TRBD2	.	CASNRGGPRPDTQYF	TGTGCCAGCAACCGGGGGGGGCCGAGGCCAGATACGCAGTATTTT
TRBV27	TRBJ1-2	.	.	CASSSGGDGYTF	TGTGCCAGCAGTTCGGGGGGCGACGGCTACACCTTC
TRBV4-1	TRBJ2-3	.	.	CASSPHRLESSTDTQYF	TGCGCCAGCAGCCCCCACCGACTAGAATCTTCCACAGATACGCAGTATTTT
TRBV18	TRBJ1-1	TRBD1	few	CASSPLITGAAAFTEAFF	TGTGCCAGCTCACCGCTTATCACAGGGGCCGCTGCGTTCACTGAAGCTTTCTTT
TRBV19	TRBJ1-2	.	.	CASSIGQYGYTF	TGTGCCAGTAGTATAGGGCAGTATGGCTACACCTTC
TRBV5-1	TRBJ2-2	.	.	CASNKEGRSNTGELFF	TGCGCCAGCAATAAAGAGGGAAGGTCGAACACCGGGGAGCTGTTTTTT